Listed below are T cell receptor beta chains from one sample, sequenced in a study of blood T cell repertoires in COVID-19. Repertoires were generated with immunoSEQ multiplex PCR, while TCRdb's copy carries only in-frame clones and drops some. The sample gives approximately 300,000 clones, approximately 88% of which show up once; roughly 5.2% is in the top ten. Specimen: PBMCs or T cells enriched from blood (not recorded which). The receptors derive from a man between 60 and 75 years old who had recovered from COVID-19. Both conserved end residues are part of each CDR3. Each record gives: CDR3 DNA, CDR3 protein, clone size, V gene, D gene, J gene. D genes are given only for firm matches. Rows may omit the clone size; those that give it use once, few, many or a size class.

DNA: TGTGCCAGCAGCTCCGGACAGGGAGTGGGCACTGAAGCTTTCTTT; CDR3: CASSSGQGVGTEAFF; size: .; V: TRBV5-4; D: TRBD1; J: TRBJ1-1
DNA: TGTGCCAGCAGTTCGCCCGGGACAGTGGAGCAGTACTTC; CDR3: CASSSPGTVEQYF; size: .; V: TRBV5-4; D: TRBD1; J: TRBJ2-7
DNA: TGTGCCAGCAGGCGCCCCGGGACTAGCGGGTCCTACGAGCAGTACTTC; CDR3: CASRRPGTSGSYEQYF; size: once; V: TRBV27; D: TRBD2; J: TRBJ2-7
DNA: TGTGCCAGCAGTTTTATAACTAGCGCCAGCACAGATACGCAGTATTTT; CDR3: CASSFITSASTDTQYF; size: .; V: TRBV6-5; D: TRBD2; J: TRBJ2-3
DNA: TGTGCCAGCAGCGTAGCTGAAGGGCAGGGAACCTACGAGCAGTACTTC; CDR3: CASSVAEGQGTYEQYF; size: .; V: TRBV9; D: .; J: TRBJ2-7
DNA: TGTGCCAGCAGCTTGATGGGGGCTGGGGGAAACACCATATATTTT; CDR3: CASSLMGAGGNTIYF; size: .; V: TRBV5-6; D: .; J: TRBJ1-3
DNA: TGTGCCAGTAGTATTACTGTTTTCCAAGAGACCCAGTACTTC; CDR3: CASSITVFQETQYF; size: .; V: TRBV19; D: .; J: TRBJ2-5
DNA: TGTGCCAGCAGCGACAGCCCTGGAAACACCATATATTTT; CDR3: CASSDSPGNTIYF; size: once; V: TRBV6-5; D: .; J: TRBJ1-3
DNA: TGCGCCAGCAGCCAAGAGACAGGGAGCTCCTACAATGAGCAGTTCTTC; CDR3: CASSQETGSSYNEQFF; size: .; V: TRBV4-1; D: TRBD1; J: TRBJ2-1
DNA: TGTGCCAGCTCACCTGGGCCGTTGCAAGAGACCCAGTACTTC; CDR3: CASSPGPLQETQYF; size: once; V: TRBV18; D: .; J: TRBJ2-5
DNA: TGTGCCAGCAGTTACCCGCCGGGACTAGCTCCCCAGTACTTC; CDR3: CASSYPPGLAPQYF; size: .; V: TRBV6-2/TRBV6-3; D: TRBD2; J: TRBJ2-5
DNA: TGCGCCAGCAGCTTACAGGGGGGAGGTCAGCCCCAGCATTTT; CDR3: CASSLQGGGQPQHF; size: .; V: TRBV5-1; D: TRBD1; J: TRBJ1-5
DNA: TGTGCCAGCAGTTACAGGGCGGGGCAGGAGAACACTGAAGCTTTCTTT; CDR3: CASSYRAGQENTEAFF; size: .; V: TRBV6-2/TRBV6-3; D: .; J: TRBJ1-1
DNA: TGTGCCAGCAGCCCTAGGCCGGGACTAGAATCCGGGGAGCTGTTTTTT; CDR3: CASSPRPGLESGELFF; size: once; V: TRBV5-6; D: TRBD2; J: TRBJ2-2
DNA: TGTGCCAGCTTGCAGGCATTTAGCACAGATACGCAGTATTTT; CDR3: CASLQAFSTDTQYF; size: .; V: TRBV2; D: .; J: TRBJ2-3
DNA: TGTGCCAGCAGCCAACAGGATGGAGCTTTCTTT; CDR3: CASSQQDGAFF; size: .; V: TRBV27; D: .; J: TRBJ1-1